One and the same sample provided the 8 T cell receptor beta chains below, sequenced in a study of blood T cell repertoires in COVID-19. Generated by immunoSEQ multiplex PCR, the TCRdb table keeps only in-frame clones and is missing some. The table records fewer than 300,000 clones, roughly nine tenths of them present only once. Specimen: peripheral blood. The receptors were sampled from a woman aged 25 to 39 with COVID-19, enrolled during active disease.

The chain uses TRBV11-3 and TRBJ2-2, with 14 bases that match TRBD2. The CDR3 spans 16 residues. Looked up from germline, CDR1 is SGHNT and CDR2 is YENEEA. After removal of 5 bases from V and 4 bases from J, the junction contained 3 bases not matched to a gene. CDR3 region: CASSGTSGRGTGELFF. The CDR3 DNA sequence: TGTGCCAGCAGCGGGACTAGCGGGAGAGGCACCGGGGAGCTGTTTTTT. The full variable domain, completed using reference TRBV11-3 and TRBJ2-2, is EAGVVQSPRYKIIEKKQPVAFWCNPISGHNTLYWYLQNLGQGPELLIRYENEEAVDDSQLPKDRFSAERLKGVDSTLKIQPAELGDSAVYLCASSGTSGRGTGELFFGEGSRLTVL.

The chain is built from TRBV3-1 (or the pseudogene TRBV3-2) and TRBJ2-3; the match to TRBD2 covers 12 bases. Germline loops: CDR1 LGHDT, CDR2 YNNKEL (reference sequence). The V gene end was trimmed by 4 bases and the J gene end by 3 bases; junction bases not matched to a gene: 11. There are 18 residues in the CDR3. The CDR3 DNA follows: TGTGCCAGCAGCCCCCGATTTTACGGACTAGCGGGAACAGATACGCAGTATTTT. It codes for CASSPRFYGLAGTDTQYF.

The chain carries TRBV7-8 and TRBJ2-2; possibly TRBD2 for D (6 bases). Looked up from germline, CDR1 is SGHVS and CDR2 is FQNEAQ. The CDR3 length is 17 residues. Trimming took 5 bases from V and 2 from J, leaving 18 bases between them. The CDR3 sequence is CASSQLATQLNTGELFF. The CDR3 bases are TGTGCCAGCAGCCAACTAGCAACACAATTAAACACCGGGGAGCTGTTTTTT.

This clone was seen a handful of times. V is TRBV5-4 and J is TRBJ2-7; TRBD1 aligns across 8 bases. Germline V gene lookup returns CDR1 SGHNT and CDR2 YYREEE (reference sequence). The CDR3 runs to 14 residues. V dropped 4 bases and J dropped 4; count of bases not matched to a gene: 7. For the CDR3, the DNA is TGTGCCAGCAGCGACCGGACAGGGCAATACGAGCAGTACTTC. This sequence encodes CASSDRTGQYEQYF.

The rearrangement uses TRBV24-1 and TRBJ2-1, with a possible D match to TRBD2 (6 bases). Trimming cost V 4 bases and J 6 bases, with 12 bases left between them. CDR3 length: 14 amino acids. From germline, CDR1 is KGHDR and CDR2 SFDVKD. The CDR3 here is CATSEAGRFNEQFF. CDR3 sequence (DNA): TGTGCCACCAGTGAGGCGGGGAGGTTCAATGAGCAGTTCTTC.

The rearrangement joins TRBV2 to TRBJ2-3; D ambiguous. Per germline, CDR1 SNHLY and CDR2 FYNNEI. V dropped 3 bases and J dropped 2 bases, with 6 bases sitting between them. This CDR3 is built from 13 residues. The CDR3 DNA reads TGTGCCAGCAGTGATCAGTTCACAGATACGCAGTATTTT. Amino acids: CASSDQFTDTQYF.

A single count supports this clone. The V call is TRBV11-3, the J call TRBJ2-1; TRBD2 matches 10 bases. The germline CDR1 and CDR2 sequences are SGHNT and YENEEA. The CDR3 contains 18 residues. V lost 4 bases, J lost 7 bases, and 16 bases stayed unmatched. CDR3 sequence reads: CASSSSSRLAGLTNEQFF. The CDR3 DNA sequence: TGTGCCAGCAGCTCCTCCTCGAGACTAGCGGGCCTTACGAATGAGCAGTTCTTC.

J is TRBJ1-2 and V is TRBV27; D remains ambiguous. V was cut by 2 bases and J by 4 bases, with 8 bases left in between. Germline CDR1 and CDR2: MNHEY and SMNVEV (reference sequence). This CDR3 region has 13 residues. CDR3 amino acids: CASSLGQSYGYTF. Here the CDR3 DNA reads TGTGCCAGCAGTTTAGGGCAGAGCTATGGCTACACCTTC.